Listed below are T cell receptor beta chains from one sample, sequenced in a study of blood T cells in healthy people across ages. TCRdb redid the calling of the 5' RACE reads with MiXCR, one entry per CDR3 protein. In the table there are roughly 1.5 million distinct CDR3 sequences, about 42% of which are singletons. Sequenced sample: blood. All receptors derive from a woman under 30 in good health. Both conserved end residues are part of each CDR3. Each record gives: clone size, J gene, D gene, V gene, CDR3 DNA, CDR3 protein. A D gene is named only where the DNA matches it firmly. Size is omitted from some rows. Given values are once, few, many or a class for expanded clones.

>.|TRBJ1-1|.|TRBV3-1
TGTGCCAGCAGCCACGTCGGCACCACGGCTTTCTTT
CASSHVGTTAFF
>few|TRBJ2-3|TRBD2|TRBV29-1
TGCAGCGCTAGGACTAGGATCACAGATACGCAGTATTTT
CSARTRITDTQYF
>.|TRBJ2-7|.|TRBV20-1
TGCAGTCCATCGGACGGATACGAGCAGTACTTC
CSPSDGYEQYF
>few|TRBJ1-6|TRBD1|TRBV6-1
TGTGCCAGCAGAGACCGGGACAGGCGAAGAATGGCGTATCCACCCCTCCACTTT
CASRDRDRRRMAYPPLHF
>.|TRBJ2-3|.|TRBV3-1
TGTGCCAGCAGCCTTATTCTGGGGGCGATTGCAGATACGCAGTATTTT
CASSLILGAIADTQYF
>.|TRBJ2-5|.|TRBV28
TGTGCCAGCAGGGGGTCGGGCAGGCCGTACCAAGAGACCCAGTACTTC
CASRGSGRPYQETQYF
>.|TRBJ1-4|.|TRBV3-1
TGTGCCAGCAGCCAGTGGGAGGCAACTAATGAAAAACTGTTTTTT
CASSQWEATNEKLFF
>.|TRBJ2-5|.|TRBV12-3/TRBV12-4
TGTGCCAGCAGGCCCGGATCGGGGGAGACCCAGTACTTC
CASRPGSGETQYF
>.|TRBJ2-5|.|TRBV6-1
TGTGCCACTTCTGGTTGGACAGGGAGGGGAGAGACCCAGTACTTC
CATSGWTGRGETQYF
>few|TRBJ1-1|.|TRBV7-2
TGTGCCAGCAGCTCAACCCCTGTCCCTGAAGCTTTCTTT
CASSSTPVPEAFF
>few|TRBJ1-2|.|TRBV7-9
TGTGCCAGCATCCTACTAGGATGGGTGGGCTATGGCTACACCTTC
CASILLGWVGYGYTF
>.|TRBJ2-3|TRBD2|TRBV4-1
TGCGCCAGCAGCCAAGAAGCTAGCGGGGGGGCTGGAGATACGCAGTATTTT
CASSQEASGGAGDTQYF
>.|TRBJ2-3|TRBD2|TRBV12-3/TRBV12-4
TGTGCCAGCAGTTTAGCTAGCGGGGGGCTTAGCGCAGATACGCAGTATTTT
CASSLASGGLSADTQYF
>.|TRBJ2-7|TRBD1|TRBV20-1
TGCAGTGCTAGAGAAGGGGGCCTCTCCTACGAGCAGTACTTC
CSAREGGLSYEQYF
>.|TRBJ2-7|.|TRBV20-1
TGCAGTGCTAGAGCCAGGCCGCACTACGAGCAGTACTTC
CSARARPHYEQYF
>.|TRBJ2-7|.|TRBV4-2
TGTGCCAGCAGCTCGCACCGGACACCCTACGAGCAGTACTTC
CASSSHRTPYEQYF
>few|TRBJ2-1|TRBD2|TRBV11-2
TGTGCCAGCAGCAAGCTAGCGGGGGGGCCAGTGGGGTACAATGAGCAGTTCTTC
CASSKLAGGPVGYNEQFF
>.|TRBJ2-1|TRBD2|TRBV4-1
TGCGCCAGCAGCCGCCGACTAGCGGAACCTTACAATGAGCAGTTCTTC
CASSRRLAEPYNEQFF
>.|TRBJ1-4|.|TRBV13
TGTGCCAGCAGCCGGAACGGGGTCCCAACTAATGAAAAACTGTTTTTT
CASSRNGVPTNEKLFF
>.|TRBJ1-2|.|TRBV7-2
TGTGCCAGCAGCTTACGACAGGCGATTAACTATGGCTACACCTTC
CASSLRQAINYGYTF
>few|TRBJ1-2|.|TRBV15
TGTGCCACCAGCTTCGGGGTCTATGGCTACACCTTC
CATSFGVYGYTF
>.|TRBJ1-1|TRBD1|TRBV2
TGTGCCAGCGGCGGACAGGGCACTGAAGCTTTCTTT
CASGGQGTEAFF
>.|TRBJ2-5|TRBD1|TRBV29-1
TGCAGCGTCGAGGGGACAGCGCAGGACACCCAGTACTTC
CSVEGTAQDTQYF
>few|TRBJ2-7|.|TRBV27
TGTGCCAGCAGTTTACGACAAATGTACGAGCAGTACTTC
CASSLRQMYEQYF
>.|TRBJ1-6|TRBD1|TRBV7-2
TGTGCCAGCAGCTTAGGGCGGGGACAGACTTCCCCCAGCTCCTATAATTCACCCCTCCACTTT
CASSLGRGQTSPSSYNSPLHF
>few|TRBJ1-5|TRBD1|TRBV13
TGTGCCAGCAGCTCCCGGGACAGGGACGGTCAGCCCCAGCATTTT
CASSSRDRDGQPQHF
>.|TRBJ2-7|TRBD2|TRBV7-9
TGTGCCAGCAGCTTGCAATCGGCTAGCGGGTACTCCTACGAGCAGTACTTC
CASSLQSASGYSYEQYF
>.|TRBJ2-7|.|TRBV4-3
TGCGCCAGCAGCCAAGATACGGCGACTAGCTCCTACGAGCAGTACTTC
CASSQDTATSSYEQYF
>few|TRBJ2-1|.|TRBV6-2/TRBV6-3
TGTGCCAGCAGTTACTTAGGTGCAGGTTCGCGGTTCTTC
CASSYLGAGSRFF
>many|TRBJ2-3|.|TRBV12-3/TRBV12-4
TGTGCCAGCAGTTGGGCATTCCGCACAGATACGCAGTATTTT
CASSWAFRTDTQYF
>.|TRBJ1-6|TRBD1|TRBV12-3/TRBV12-4
TGTGCCAGCAGCCCTAGACAGGGAACACCCCTCCACTTT
CASSPRQGTPLHF
>.|TRBJ1-1|.|TRBV12-3/TRBV12-4
TGTGCCAGCAGTCGCGGCCCGGGGACTGAAGCTTTCTTT
CASSRGPGTEAFF
>many|TRBJ2-1|.|TRBV2
TGTGCCAGCAGTGAGAGAACGGCCTACAATGAGCAGTTCTTC
CASSERTAYNEQFF
>.|TRBJ2-5|TRBD2|TRBV27
TGTGCCAACAGTTTATCGGGACTAGGAGTCAAGGAGCAGTACTTC
CANSLSGLGVKEQYF
>.|TRBJ1-5|.|TRBV4-1
TGCGCCAGCAGCCAAGTCCACGCGGGGGGTAGCAATCAGCCCCGGCATTTT
CASSQVHAGGSNQPRHF
>.|TRBJ2-5|.|TRBV20-1
TGCAGTGCTCCCACCCAAGAGACCCAGTACTTC
CSAPTQETQYF
>few|TRBJ2-5|TRBD2|TRBV5-1
TGCGCCAGCAGCCACGGACTAGCGGGAGGGCTGGAGACCCAGTACTTC
CASSHGLAGGLETQYF
>many|TRBJ2-3|.|TRBV20-1
TGCAGTGCTAGAGGGGTTAGCGGAACAGATACGCAGTATTTT
CSARGVSGTDTQYF
>.|TRBJ2-7|TRBD2|TRBV20-1
TGCAGTGCCCCCGAGGGGCGGGAGGGTTACAATGAGCAGTACTTC
CSAPEGREGYNEQYF
>.|TRBJ2-7|TRBD1|TRBV20-1
TGCAGTGCCCTCGACAGGGCTACCTACGAGCAGTACTTC
CSALDRATYEQYF
>.|TRBJ1-4|TRBD1|TRBV6-1
TGTGCCAGCAGCCATTTTGACAGGGCAAATGAAAAACTGTTTTTT
CASSHFDRANEKLFF
>.|TRBJ2-1|TRBD2|TRBV12-3/TRBV12-4
TGTGCCGGCGGGAGGGGATACAATGAGCAGTTCTTC
CAGGRGYNEQFF
>.|TRBJ2-6|.|TRBV9
TGTGCCAGCAGACTAGACGGGGACTCTGGGGCCAACGTCCTGACTTTC
CASRLDGDSGANVLTF
>few|TRBJ1-6|TRBD1|TRBV6-6
TGTGCCAGCAGTTCTCGGGGGACAGATAATTCACCCCTCCACTTT
CASSSRGTDNSPLHF
>.|TRBJ2-3|.|TRBV18
TGTGCCAGCTCACTGACTCTCAGTAGCACAGATACGCAGTATTTT
CASSLTLSSTDTQYF
>.|TRBJ1-1|.|TRBV20-1
TGCAGTGCTAGAGATGCTTTCTTT
CSARDAFF
>.|TRBJ2-5|TRBD2|TRBV5-5
TGTGCCAGCAGCTTGGCTCCGACTAGCTCACAAGAGACCCAGTACTTC
CASSLAPTSSQETQYF
>.|TRBJ1-2|.|TRBV12-3/TRBV12-4
TGTGCCAGCACCGAGAATAGGAGGGACCTTGGCTACACCTTC
CASTENRRDLGYTF
>.|TRBJ2-3|.|TRBV7-9
TGTGCCAGCAGCTCCGCCCCTTTCGGCACAGATACGCAGTATTTT
CASSSAPFGTDTQYF